This TCR beta chain was observed in a study of patients and donors after allogeneic stem cell transplantation. V trimming: 0 bases; J trimming: 5 bases; junction bases outside the gene matches: 6. This CDR3 comprises 15 residues. In germline, CDR1 is MNHEY, CDR2 SVGAGI. One entry per CDR3 protein results from TCRdb running MiXCR on the RT-PCR reads. The data contain about 230,000 distinct CDR3 sequences, roughly an eighth of them singletons. V usage is TRBV6-5 and J usage is TRBJ1-1; TRBD1 matches 7 bases. Sequencing used blood, either unsorted or a sorted T cell fraction (not recorded which). The sequence came from a human donor who was either an allogeneic HSCT recipient or a stem cell or donor lymphocyte infusion donor (not recorded which). It is not recorded whose cells these are; they may come from a transplant donor. CDR3 sequence: CASSYSKGAGTEAFF. The DNA for the CDR3 is TGTGCCAGCAGTTACTCGAAGGGGGCTGGGACTGAAGCTTTCTTT.